This T cell receptor (beta chain) was sequenced during a study of blood T cell repertoires in COVID-19. V was pared by 2 bases and J by 6 bases, with 10 bases between. Per the germline V gene, CDR1 is SEHNR and CDR2 is FQNEAQ (reference sequence). This CDR3 has 13 amino acids. This clone was counted only a few times. Clones were read by immunoSEQ multiplex PCR, and TCRdb kept only the in-frame ones, dropping some. The sample contains about 160,000 clones, 60% to 85% of which appear only once. The sequencing input was peripheral blood. This chain uses TRBV7-9 with TRBJ1-2; D might be TRBD1 (6 bases). The receptor was isolated from a woman aged 60-70 years with COVID-19, enrolled during active disease. The DNA of the CDR3 is TGTGCCAGCAGCTTAAACACAGGGAATGGCTACACCTTC. It translates to CASSLNTGNGYTF.